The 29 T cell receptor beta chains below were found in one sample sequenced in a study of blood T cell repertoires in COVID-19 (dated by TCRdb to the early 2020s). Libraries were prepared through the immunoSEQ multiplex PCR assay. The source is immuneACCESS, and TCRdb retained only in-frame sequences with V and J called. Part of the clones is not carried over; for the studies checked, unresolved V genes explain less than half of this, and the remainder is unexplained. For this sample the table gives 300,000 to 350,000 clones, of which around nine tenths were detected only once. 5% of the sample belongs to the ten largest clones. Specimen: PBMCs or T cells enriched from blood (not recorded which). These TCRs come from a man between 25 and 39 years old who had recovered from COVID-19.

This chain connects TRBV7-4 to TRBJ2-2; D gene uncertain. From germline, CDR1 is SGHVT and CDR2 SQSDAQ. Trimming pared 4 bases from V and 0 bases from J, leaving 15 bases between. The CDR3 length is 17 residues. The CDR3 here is CASSSFLELANTGELFF. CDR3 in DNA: TGTGCCAGCAGCTCGTTCCTAGAGCTCGCGAACACCGGGGAGCTGTTTTTT.

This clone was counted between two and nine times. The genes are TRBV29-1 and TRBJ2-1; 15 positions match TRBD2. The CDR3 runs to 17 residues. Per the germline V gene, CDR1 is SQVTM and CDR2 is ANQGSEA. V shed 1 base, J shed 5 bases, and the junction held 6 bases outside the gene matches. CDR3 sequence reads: CSVEGGTSGGPDNEQFF. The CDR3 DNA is TGCAGCGTTGAAGGCGGGACTAGCGGGGGGCCAGACAATGAGCAGTTCTTC.

This CDR3 is CATSPDKNYGYTF. DNA for the CDR3: TGTGCCACCAGCCCGGACAAAAACTATGGCTACACCTTC. V is TRBV15 and J is TRBJ1-2; TRBD1 might be the D (5 bases). This CDR3 is 13 amino acids long. CDR1 and CDR2 (germline): LNHNV, YYDKDF (reference sequence). V shed 5 bases and J shed 2 bases, with 9 bases lying between them.

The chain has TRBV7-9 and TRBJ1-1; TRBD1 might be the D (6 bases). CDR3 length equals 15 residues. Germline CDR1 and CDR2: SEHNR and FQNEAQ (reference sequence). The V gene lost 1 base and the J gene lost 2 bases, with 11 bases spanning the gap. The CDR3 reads CASSLEGGTNTEAFF. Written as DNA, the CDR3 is TGTGCCAGCAGCTTAGAAGGGGGAACCAACACTGAAGCTTTCTTT.

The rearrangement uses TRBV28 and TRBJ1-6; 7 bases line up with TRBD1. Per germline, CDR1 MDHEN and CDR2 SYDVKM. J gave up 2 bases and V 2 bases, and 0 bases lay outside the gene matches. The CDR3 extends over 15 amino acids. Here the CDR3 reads CASSLGQAYNSPLHF. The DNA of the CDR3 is TGTGCCAGCAGTTTAGGACAGGCCTATAATTCACCCCTCCACTTT.

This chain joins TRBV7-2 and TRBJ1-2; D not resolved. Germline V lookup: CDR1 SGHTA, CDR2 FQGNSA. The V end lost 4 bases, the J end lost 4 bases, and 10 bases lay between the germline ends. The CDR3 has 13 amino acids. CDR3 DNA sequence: TGTGCCAGCAGCTCCCGGACTGCCTATGGCTACACCTTC. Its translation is CASSSRTAYGYTF. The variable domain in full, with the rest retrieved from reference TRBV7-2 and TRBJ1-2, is GAGVSQSPSNKVTEKGKDVELRCDPISGHTALYWYRQSLGQGLEFLIYFQGNSAPDKSGLPSDRFSAERTGGSVSTLTIQRTQQEDSAVYLCASSSRTAYGYTFGSGTRLTVV.

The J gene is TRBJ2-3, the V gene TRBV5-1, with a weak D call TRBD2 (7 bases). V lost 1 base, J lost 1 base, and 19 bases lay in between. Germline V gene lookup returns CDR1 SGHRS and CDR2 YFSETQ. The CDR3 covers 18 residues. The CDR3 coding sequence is TGCGCCAGCAGCTTGTATGCGGGGGCCCCTATTGGCACAGATACGCAGTATTTT. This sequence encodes CASSLYAGAPIGTDTQYF. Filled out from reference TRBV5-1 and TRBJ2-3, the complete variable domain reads KAGVTQTPRYLIKTRGQQVTLSCSPISGHRSVSWYQQTPGQGLQFLFEYFSETQRNKGNFPGRFSGRQFSNSRSEMNVSTLELGDSALYLCASSLYAGAPIGTDTQYFGPGTRLTVL.

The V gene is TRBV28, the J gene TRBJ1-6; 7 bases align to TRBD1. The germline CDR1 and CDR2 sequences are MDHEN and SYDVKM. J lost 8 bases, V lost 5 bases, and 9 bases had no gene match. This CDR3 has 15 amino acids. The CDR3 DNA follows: TGTGCCAGCAGTATATTGACAGGGCTGGATTCACCCCTCCACTTT. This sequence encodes CASSILTGLDSPLHF.

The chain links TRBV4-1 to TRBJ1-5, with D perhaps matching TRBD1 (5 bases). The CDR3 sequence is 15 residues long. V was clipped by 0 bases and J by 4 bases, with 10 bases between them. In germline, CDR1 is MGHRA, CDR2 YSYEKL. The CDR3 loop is CASSQDAGLNQPQHF. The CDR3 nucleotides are TGCGCCAGCAGCCAAGACGCGGGACTGAATCAGCCCCAGCATTTT.

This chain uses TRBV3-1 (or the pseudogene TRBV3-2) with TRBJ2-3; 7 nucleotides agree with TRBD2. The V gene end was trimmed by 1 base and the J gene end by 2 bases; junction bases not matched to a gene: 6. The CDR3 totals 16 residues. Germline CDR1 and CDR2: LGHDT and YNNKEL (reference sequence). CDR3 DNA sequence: TGTGCCAGCAGCCAAGTACCCGGACTAGACACAGATACGCAGTATTTT. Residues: CASSQVPGLDTDTQYF.

CDR3 residues: CASSFIASRLDNEQFF. CDR3 nucleotide sequence: TGTGCCAGCAGCTTTATAGCTAGCCGCCTCGACAATGAGCAGTTCTTC. The chain is built from TRBV7-6 and TRBJ2-1; possibly TRBD2 for D (5 bases). The ends were cut back, 3 bases at V and 5 bases at J, with 17 bases in the middle. There are 16 residues in the CDR3. CDR1 is SGHVS and CDR2 is FNYEAQ in the germline V gene.

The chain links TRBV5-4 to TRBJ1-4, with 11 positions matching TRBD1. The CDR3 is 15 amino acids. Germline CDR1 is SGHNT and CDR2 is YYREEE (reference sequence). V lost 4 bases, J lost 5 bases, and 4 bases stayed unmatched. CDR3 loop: CASSTRDRGNEKLFF. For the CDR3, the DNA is TGTGCCAGCAGCACAAGGGACAGGGGGAATGAAAAACTGTTTTTT. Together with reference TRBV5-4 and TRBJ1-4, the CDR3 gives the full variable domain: ETGVTQSPTHLIKTRGQQVTLRCSSQSGHNTVSWYQQALGQGPQFIFQYYREEENGRGNFPPRFSGLQFPNYSSELNVNALELDDSALYLCASSTRDRGNEKLFFGSGTQLSVL.

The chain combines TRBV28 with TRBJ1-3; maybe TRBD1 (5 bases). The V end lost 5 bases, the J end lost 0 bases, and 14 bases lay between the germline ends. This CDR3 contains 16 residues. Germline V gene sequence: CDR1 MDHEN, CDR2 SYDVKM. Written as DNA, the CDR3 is TGTGCCAGCAGTACGGGACTCCACTCCTCTGGAAACACCATATATTTT. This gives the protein CASSTGLHSSGNTIYF. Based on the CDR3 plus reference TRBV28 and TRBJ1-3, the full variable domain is DVKVTQSSRYLVKRTGEKVFLECVQDMDHENMFWYRQDPGLGLRLIYFSYDVKMKEKGDIPEGYSVSREKKERFSLILESASTNQTSMYLCASSTGLHSSGNTIYFGEGSWLTVV.

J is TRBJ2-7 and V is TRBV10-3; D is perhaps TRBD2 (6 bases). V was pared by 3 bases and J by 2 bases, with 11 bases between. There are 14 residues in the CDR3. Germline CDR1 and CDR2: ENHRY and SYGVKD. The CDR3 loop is CAISDLGGTYEQYF. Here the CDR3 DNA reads TGTGCCATCAGTGACTTGGGGGGTACCTACGAGCAGTACTTC.

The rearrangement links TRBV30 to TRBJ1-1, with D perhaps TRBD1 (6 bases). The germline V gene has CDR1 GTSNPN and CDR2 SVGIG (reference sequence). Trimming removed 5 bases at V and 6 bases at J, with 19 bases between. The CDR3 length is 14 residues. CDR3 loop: CAWETGAGPAEAFF. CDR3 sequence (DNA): TGTGCCTGGGAGACAGGTGCCGGTCCTGCTGAAGCTTTCTTT. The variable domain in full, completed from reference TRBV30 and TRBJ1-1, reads SQTIHQWPATLVQPVGSPLSLECTVEGTSNPNLYWYRQAAGRGLQLLFYSVGIGQISSEVPQNLSASRPQDRQFILSSKKLLLSDSGFYLCAWETGAGPAEAFFGQGTRLTVV.

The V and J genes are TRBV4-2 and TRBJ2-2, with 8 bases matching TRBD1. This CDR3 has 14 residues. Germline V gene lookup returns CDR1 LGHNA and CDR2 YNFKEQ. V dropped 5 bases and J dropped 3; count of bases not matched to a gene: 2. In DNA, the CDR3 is TGTGCCAGCAGCACGACAGGGGACACCGGGGAGCTGTTTTTT. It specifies CASSTTGDTGELFF.

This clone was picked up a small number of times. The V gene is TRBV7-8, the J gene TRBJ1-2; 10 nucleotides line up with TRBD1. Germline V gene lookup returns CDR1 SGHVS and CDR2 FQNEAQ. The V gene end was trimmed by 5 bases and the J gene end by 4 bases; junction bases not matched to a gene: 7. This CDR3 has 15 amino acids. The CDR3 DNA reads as TGTGCCAGCAGCCCACAGACAGGGGGCGCCTATGGCTACACCTTC. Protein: CASSPQTGGAYGYTF.

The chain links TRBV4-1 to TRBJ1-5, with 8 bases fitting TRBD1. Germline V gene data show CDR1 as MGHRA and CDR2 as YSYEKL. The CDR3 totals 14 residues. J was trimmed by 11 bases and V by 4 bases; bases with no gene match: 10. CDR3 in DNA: TGCGCCAGCAGCCCAAGACAGGGGACCACGTCCCAGCATTTT. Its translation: CASSPRQGTTSQHF.

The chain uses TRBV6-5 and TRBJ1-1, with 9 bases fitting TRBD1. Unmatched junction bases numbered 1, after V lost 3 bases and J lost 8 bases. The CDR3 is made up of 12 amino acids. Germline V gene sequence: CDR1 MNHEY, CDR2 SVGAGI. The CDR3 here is CASSYGTGEAFF. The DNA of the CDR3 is TGTGCCAGCAGTTATGGGACAGGGGAAGCTTTCTTT.

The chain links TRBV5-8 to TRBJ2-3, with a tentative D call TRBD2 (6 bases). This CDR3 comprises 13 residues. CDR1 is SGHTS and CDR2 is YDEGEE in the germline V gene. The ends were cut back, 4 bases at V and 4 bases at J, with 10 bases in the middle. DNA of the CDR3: TGTGCCAGCAGCCTCCGGGAGCCAGATACGCAGTATTTT. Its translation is CASSLREPDTQYF.

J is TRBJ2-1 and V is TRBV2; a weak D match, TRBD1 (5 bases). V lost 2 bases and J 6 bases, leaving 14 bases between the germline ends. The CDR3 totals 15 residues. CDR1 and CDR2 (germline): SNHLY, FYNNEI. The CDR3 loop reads CASSESDSLSNEQFF. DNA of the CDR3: TGTGCCAGCAGTGAAAGCGACAGCCTAAGCAATGAGCAGTTCTTC.

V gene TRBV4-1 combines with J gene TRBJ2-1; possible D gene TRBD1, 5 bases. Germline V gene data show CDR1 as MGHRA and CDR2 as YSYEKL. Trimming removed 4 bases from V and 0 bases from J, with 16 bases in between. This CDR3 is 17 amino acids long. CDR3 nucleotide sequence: TGCGCCAGCAGCCGAAATGTAAGGGGCCTCTCCTACAATGAGCAGTTCTTC. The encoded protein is CASSRNVRGLSYNEQFF.

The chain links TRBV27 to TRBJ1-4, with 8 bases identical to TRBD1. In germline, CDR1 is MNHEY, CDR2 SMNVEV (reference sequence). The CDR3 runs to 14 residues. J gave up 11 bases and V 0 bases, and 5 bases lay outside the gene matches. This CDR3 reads CASSLSGQAWKLFF. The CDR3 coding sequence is TGTGCCAGCAGTTTATCGGGACAGGCCTGGAAACTGTTTTTT.

The CDR3: CASSISAGGNTGELFF. In DNA form, the CDR3 reads TGTGCCAGTAGTATATCGGCGGGGGGGAACACCGGGGAGCTGTTTTTT. V is TRBV19 and J is TRBJ2-2, with 8 bases aligning to TRBD2. CDR1 is LNHDA, CDR2 SQIVND, per germline (reference sequence). CDR3 size: 16 residues. V trimming: 2 bases; J trimming: 1 base; junction bases outside the gene matches: 3.

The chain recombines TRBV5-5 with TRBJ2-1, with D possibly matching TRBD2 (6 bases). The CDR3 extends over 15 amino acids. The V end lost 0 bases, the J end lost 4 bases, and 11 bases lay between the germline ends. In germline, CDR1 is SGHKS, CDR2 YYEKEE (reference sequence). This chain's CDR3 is CASSLDGGLYNEQFF. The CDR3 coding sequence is TGTGCCAGCAGCTTGGACGGGGGTTTGTACAATGAGCAGTTCTTC.

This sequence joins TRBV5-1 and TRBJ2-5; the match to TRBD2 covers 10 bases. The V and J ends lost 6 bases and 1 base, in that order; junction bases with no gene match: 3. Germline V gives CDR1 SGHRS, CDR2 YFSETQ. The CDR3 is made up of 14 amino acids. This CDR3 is CASTSGGLQETQYF. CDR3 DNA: TGCGCCAGCACTAGCGGGGGACTCCAAGAGACCCAGTACTTC.

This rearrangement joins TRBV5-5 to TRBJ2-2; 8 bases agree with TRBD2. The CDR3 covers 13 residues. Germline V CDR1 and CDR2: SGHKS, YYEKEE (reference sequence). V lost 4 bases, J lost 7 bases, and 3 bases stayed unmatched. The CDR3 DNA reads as TGTGCCAGCAGCGGCGGGGGGATCGGGGAGCTGTTTTTT. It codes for CASSGGGIGELFF. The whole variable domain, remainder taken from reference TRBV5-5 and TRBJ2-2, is DAGVTQSPTHLIKTRGQQVTLRCSPISGHKSVSWYQQVLGQGPQFIFQYYEKEERGRGNFPDRFSARQFPNYSSELNVNALLLGDSALYLCASSGGGIGELFFGEGSRLTVL.

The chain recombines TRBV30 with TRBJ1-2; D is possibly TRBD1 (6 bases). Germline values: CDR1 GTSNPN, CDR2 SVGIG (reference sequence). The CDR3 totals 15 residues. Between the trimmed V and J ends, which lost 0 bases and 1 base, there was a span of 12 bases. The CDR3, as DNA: TGTGCCTGGAGTGTAGGGGGGGGTAATAACTATGGCTACACCTTC. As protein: CAWSVGGGNNYGYTF. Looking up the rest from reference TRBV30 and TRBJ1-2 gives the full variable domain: SQTIHQWPATLVQPVGSPLSLECTVEGTSNPNLYWYRQAAGRGLQLLFYSVGIGQISSEVPQNLSASRPQDRQFILSSKKLLLSDSGFYLCAWSVGGGNNYGYTFGSGTRLTVV.

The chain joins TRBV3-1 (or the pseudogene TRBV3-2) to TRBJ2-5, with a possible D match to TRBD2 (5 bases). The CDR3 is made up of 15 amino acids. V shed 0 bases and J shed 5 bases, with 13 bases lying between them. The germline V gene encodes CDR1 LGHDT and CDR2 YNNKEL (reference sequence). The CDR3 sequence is CASSQDSSSRETQYF. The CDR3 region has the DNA TGTGCCAGCAGCCAAGATTCGTCTAGCCGGGAGACCCAGTACTTC.